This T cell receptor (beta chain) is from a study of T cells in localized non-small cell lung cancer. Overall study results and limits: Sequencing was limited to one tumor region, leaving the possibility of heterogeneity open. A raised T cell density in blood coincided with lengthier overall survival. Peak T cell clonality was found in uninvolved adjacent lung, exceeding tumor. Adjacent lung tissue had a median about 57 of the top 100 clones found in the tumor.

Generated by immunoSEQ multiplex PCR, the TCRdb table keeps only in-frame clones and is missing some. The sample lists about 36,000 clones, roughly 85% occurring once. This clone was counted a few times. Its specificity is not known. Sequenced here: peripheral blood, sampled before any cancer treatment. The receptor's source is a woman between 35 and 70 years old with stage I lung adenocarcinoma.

Here the CDR3 reads CASRTDRGSTEAFF. The CDR3, as DNA: TGTGCCAGCAGAACCGACAGGGGAAGCACTGAAGCTTTCTTT. The V call is TRBV5-4, the J call TRBJ1-1, with TRBD1 matching over 8 bases. J gave up 4 bases and V 5 bases, and 7 bases lay outside the gene matches. Germline-derived CDR1 and CDR2 are SGHNT and YYREEE (reference sequence). The CDR3 is made up of 14 amino acids.